This entry is about one TCR beta chain. This sample was included in a study of blood T cell repertoires in COVID-19. The V end was cut by 0 bases, the J end by 8 bases, with 14 bases between. Germline V gives CDR1 MGHRA, CDR2 YSYEKL. The CDR3 length is 15 residues. Sequenced by immunoSEQ multiplex PCR; TCRdb stores in-frame clones only, minus some. The table shows roughly 180,000 clones, with about 86% occurring only once. The sample comprised peripheral blood. The chain joins TRBV4-1 to TRBJ2-1, with D tentatively TRBD1 (7 bases). The clonotype originates from a woman in her 30s with active or convalescent COVID-19. CDR3 bases: TGCGCCAGCAGCCAAGATAGGCAGGGGGAGGATGAGCAGTTCTTC. Amino acids: CASSQDRQGEDEQFF.